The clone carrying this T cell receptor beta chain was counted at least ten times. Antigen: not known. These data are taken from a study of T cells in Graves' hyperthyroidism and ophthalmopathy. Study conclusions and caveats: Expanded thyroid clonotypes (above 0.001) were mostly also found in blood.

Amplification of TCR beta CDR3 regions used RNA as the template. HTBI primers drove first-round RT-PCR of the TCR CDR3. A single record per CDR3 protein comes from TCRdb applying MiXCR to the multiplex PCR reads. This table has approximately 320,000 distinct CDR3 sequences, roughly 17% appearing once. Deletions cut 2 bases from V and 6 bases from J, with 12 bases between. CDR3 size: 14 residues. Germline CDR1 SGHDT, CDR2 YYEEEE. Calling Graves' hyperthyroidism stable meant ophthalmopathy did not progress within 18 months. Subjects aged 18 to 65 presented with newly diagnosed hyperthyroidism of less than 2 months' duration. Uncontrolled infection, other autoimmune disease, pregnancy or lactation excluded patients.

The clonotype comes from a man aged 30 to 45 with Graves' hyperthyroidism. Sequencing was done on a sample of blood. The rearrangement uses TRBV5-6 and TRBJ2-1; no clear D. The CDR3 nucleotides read TGTGCCAGCAGCTTCTTACTTGGTATCAATGAGCAGTTCTTC. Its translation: CASSFLLGINEQFF. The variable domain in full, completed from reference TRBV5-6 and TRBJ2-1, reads DAGVTQSPTHLIKTRGQQVTLRCSPKSGHDTVSWYQQALGQGPQFIFQYYEEEERQRGNFPDRFSGHQFPNYSSELNVNALLLGDSALYLCASSFLLGINEQFFGPGTRLTVL.